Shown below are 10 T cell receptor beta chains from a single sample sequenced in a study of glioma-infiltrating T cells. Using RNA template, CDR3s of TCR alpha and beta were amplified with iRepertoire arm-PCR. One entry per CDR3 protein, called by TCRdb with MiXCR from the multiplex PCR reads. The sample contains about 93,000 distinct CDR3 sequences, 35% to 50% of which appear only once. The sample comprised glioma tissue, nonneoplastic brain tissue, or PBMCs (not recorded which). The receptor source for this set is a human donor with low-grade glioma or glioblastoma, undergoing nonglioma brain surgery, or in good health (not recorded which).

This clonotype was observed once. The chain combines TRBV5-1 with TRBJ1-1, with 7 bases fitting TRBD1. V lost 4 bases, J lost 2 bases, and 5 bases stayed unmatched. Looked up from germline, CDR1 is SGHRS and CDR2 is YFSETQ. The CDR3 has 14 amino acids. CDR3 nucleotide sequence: TGCGCCAGCAGCAGGGAGGGGGCAAACACTGAAGCTTTCTTT. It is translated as CASSREGANTEAFF.

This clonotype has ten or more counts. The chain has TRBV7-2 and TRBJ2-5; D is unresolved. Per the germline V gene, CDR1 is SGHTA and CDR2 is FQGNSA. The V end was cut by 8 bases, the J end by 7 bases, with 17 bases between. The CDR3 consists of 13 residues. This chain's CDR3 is CASGPTQLGTQYF. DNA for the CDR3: TGTGCCAGCGGTCCTACTCAGTTAGGGACCCAGTACTTC.

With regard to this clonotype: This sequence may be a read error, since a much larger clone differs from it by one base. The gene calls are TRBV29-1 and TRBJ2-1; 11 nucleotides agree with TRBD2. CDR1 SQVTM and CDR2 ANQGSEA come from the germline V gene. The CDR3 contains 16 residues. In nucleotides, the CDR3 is TGCAGCGTTGAAGGACTGACTAGCGGGATCTATAATGAGCAGTCCTTC. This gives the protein CSVEGLTSGIYNEQSF.

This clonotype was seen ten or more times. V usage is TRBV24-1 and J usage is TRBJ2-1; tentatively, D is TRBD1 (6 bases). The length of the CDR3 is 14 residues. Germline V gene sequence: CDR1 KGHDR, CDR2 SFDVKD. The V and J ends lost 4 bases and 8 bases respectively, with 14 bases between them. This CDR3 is CATSEQTGNDEQFF. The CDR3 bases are TGTGCCACCAGTGAACAAACAGGGAACGATGAGCAGTTCTTC.

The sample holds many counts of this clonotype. For the CDR3, the DNA is TGCAGTGCTAGAGAGGGGGGACAGGTTCCCTACGAGCAGTACTTC. This codes for CSAREGGQVPYEQYF. The V gene is TRBV20-1, the J gene TRBJ2-7, with TRBD1 matching over 8 bases. V lost 0 bases and J lost 2; bases outside the gene matches: 6. The CDR3 extends over 15 amino acids. CDR1 DFQATT and CDR2 SNEGSKA come from the germline V gene (reference sequence).

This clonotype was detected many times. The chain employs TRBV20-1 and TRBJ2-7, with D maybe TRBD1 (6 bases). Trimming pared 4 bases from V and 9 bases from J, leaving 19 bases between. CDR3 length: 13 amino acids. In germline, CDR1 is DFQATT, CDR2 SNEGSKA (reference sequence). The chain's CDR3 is CSATRDTPGGQYF. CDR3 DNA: TGCAGTGCTACCCGGGACACCCCCGGCGGGCAGTACTTC.

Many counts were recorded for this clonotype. The CDR3 is CASGLWGAYGYTF. Here the CDR3 DNA reads TGTGCTAGTGGTTTGTGGGGAGCCTATGGCTACACCTTC. V gene TRBV12-5 combines with J gene TRBJ1-2; D remains ambiguous. V dropped 2 bases and J dropped 4 bases, with 8 bases sitting between them. Looked up from germline, CDR1 is LGHNT and CDR2 is FRNRAP. The CDR3 totals 13 residues.

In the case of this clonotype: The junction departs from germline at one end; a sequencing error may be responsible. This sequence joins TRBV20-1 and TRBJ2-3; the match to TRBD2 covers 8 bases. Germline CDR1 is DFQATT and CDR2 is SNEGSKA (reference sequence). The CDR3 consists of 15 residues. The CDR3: CSARDRLAGTDAQYF. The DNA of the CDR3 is TGCAGTGCTAGAGATCGGCTAGCGGGCACAGATGCGCAGTATTTT.

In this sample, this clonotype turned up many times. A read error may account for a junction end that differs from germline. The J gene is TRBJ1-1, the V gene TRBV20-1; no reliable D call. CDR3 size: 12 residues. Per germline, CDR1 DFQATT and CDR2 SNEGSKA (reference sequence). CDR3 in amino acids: CNARSLNTEAFF. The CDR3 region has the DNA TGCAATGCTAGAAGCCTGAACACTGAAGCTTTCTTT.

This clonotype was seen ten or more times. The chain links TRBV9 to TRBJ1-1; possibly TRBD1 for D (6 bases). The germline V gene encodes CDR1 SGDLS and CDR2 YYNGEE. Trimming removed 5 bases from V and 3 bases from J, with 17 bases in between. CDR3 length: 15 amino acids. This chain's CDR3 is CASSFGRGRDTEAFF. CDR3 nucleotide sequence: TGTGCCAGCAGTTTTGGCAGGGGCCGTGACACTGAAGCTTTCTTT.